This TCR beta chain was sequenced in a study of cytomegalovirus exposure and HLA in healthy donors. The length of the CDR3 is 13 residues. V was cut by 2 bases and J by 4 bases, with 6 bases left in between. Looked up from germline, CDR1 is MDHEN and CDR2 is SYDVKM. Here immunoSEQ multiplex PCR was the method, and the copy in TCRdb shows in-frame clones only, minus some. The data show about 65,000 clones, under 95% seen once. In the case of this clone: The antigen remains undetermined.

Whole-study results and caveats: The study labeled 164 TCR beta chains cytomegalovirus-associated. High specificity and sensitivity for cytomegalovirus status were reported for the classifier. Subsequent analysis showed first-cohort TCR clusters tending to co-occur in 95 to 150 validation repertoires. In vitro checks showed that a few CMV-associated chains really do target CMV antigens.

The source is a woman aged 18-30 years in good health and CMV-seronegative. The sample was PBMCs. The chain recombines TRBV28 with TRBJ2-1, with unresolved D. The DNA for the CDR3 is TGTGCCAGCAGTTTAGGGCTGTACAATGAGCAGTTCTTC. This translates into CASSLGLYNEQFF.